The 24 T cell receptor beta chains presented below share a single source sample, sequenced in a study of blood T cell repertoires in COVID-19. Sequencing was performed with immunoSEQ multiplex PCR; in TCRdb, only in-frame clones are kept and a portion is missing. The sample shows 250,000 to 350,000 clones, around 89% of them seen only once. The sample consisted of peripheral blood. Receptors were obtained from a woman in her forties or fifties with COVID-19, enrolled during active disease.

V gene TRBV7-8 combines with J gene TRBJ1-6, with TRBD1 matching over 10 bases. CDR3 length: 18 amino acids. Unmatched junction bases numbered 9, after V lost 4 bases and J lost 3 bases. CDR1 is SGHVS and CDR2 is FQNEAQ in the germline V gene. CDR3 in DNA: TGTGCCAGCAGCTCCCGGACAGGGGGAAGGTTCTATAATTCACCCCTCCACTTT. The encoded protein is CASSSRTGGRFYNSPLHF.

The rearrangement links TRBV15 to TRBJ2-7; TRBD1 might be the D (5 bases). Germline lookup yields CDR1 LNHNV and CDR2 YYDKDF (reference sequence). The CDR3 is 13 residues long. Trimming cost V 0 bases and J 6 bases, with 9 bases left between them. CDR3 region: CATSRDREGEQYF. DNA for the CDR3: TGTGCCACCAGCAGAGACAGGGAAGGCGAGCAGTACTTC.

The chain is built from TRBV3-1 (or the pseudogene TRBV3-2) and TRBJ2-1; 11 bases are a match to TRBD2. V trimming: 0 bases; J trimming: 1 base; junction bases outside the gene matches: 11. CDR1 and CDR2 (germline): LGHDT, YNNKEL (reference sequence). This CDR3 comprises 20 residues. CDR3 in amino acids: CASSQDPILAGGLSYNEQFF. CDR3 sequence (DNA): TGTGCCAGCAGCCAAGATCCCATCCTAGCGGGAGGTTTATCCTACAATGAGCAGTTCTTC.

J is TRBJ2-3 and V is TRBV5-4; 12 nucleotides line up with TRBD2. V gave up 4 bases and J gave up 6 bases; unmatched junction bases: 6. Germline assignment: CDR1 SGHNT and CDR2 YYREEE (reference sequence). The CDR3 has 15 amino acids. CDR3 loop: CASSRGTSGPDTQYF. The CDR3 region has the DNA TGTGCCAGCAGCAGGGGGACTAGCGGGCCTGATACGCAGTATTTT.

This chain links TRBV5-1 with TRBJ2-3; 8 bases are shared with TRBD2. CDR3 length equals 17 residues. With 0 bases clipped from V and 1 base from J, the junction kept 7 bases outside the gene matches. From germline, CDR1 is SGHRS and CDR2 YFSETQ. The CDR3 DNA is TGCGCCAGCAGCTTGGCTTTCGCGGGAGGACGCACAGATACGCAGTATTTT. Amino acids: CASSLAFAGGRTDTQYF.

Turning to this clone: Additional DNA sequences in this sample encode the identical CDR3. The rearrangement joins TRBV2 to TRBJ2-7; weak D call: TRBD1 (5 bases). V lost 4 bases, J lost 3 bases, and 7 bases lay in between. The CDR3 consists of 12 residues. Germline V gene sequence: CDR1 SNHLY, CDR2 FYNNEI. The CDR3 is CASSAQGYEQYF. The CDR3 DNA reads TGTGCCAGCAGTGCTCAGGGCTACGAGCAGTACTTC.

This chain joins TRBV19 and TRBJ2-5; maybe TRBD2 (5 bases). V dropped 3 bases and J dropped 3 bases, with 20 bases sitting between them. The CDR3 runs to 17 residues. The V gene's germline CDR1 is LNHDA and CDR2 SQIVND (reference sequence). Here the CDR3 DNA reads TGTGCCAGTAGTATGGGTCGGGGTTTGGGGTCCGAAGAGACCCAGTACTTC. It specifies CASSMGRGLGSEETQYF.

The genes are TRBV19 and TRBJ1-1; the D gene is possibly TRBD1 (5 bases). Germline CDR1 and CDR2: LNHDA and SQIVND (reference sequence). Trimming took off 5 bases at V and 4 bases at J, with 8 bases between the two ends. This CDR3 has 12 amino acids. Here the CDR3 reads CASSWRGTEAFF. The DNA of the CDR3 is TGTGCCAGTAGTTGGAGGGGCACTGAAGCTTTCTTT.

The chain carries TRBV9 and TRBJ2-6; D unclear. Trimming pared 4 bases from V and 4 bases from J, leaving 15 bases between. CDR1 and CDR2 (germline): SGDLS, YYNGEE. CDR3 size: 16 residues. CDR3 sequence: CASSSPVVPGANVLTF. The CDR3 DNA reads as TGTGCCAGCAGCTCTCCAGTGGTCCCCGGGGCCAACGTCCTGACTTTC.

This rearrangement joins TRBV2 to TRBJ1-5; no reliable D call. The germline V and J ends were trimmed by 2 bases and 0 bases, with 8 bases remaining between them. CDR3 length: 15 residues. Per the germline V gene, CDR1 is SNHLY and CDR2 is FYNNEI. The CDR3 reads CASSERTDSNQPQHF. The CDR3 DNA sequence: TGTGCCAGCAGTGAAAGAACAGATAGCAATCAGCCCCAGCATTTT.

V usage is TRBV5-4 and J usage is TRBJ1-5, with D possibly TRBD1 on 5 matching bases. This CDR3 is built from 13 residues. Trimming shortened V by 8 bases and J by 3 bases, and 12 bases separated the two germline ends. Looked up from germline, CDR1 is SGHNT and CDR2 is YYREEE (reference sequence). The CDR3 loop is CASQGSPNQPQHF. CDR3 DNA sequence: TGTGCCAGTCAGGGTTCCCCCAATCAGCCCCAGCATTTT.

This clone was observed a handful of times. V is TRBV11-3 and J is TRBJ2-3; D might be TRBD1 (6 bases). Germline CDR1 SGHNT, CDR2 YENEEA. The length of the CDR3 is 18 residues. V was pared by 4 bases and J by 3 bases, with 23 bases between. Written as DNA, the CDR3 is TGTGCCAGCAGCTCGCCCCCTCGGACGCCCACAGGGACAGATACGCAGTATTTT. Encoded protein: CASSSPPRTPTGTDTQYF.

This CDR3 reads CSARRDGEQFF. The CDR3 DNA is TGCAGTGCCCGACGGGATGGTGAGCAGTTCTTC. This chain joins TRBV20-1 and TRBJ2-1, with D perhaps matching TRBD2 (5 bases). Germline CDR1 reads DFQATT; CDR2 reads SNEGSKA (reference sequence). The CDR3 contains 11 residues. Trimming removed 6 bases from V and 9 bases from J, with 12 bases in between.

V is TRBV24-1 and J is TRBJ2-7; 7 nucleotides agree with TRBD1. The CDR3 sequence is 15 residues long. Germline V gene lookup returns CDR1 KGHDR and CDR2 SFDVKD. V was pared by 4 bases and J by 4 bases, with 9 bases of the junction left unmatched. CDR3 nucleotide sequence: TGTGCCACCAGTGACCCGGACAGGAACCCTTACGAGCAGTACTTC. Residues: CATSDPDRNPYEQYF.

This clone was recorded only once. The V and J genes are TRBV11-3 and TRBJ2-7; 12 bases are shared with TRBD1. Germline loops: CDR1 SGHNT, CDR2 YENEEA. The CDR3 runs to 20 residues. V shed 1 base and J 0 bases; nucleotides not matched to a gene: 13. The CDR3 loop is CASSLAAGTGGYSSSYEQYF. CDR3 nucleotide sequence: TGTGCCAGCAGCTTAGCCGCCGGGACAGGGGGCTACTCGAGCTCCTACGAGCAGTACTTC.

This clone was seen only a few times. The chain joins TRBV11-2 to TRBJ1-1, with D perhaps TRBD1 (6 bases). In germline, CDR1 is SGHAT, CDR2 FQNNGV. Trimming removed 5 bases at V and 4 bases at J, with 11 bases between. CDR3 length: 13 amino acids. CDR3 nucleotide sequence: TGTGCCAGCAGCCAAACAGGGTTCACTGAAGCTTTCTTT. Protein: CASSQTGFTEAFF.

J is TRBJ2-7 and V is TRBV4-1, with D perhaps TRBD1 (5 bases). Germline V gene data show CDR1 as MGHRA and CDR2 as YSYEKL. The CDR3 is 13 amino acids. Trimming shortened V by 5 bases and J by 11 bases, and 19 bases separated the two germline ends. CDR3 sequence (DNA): TGCGCCAGCAGCGCACGCAGCGAAGGGGTTGAGTACTTC. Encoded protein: CASSARSEGVEYF.

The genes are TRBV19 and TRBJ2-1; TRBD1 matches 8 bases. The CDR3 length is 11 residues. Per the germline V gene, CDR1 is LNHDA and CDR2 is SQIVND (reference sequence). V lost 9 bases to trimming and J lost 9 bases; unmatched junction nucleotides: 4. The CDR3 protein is CASQGAGEQFF. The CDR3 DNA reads TGTGCCAGCCAGGGGGCGGGTGAGCAGTTCTTC.

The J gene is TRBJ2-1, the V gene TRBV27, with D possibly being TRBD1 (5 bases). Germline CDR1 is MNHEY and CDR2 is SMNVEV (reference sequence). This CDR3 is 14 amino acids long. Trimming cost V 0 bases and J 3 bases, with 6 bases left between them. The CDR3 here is CASSLSGVYNEQFF. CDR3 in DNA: TGTGCCAGCAGTTTATCAGGGGTCTACAATGAGCAGTTCTTC.

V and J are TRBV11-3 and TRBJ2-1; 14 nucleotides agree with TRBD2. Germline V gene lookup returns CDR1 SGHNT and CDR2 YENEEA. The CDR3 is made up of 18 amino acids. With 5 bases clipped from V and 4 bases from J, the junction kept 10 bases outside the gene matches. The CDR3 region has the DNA TGTGCCAGCAGCCCAGGGGGACTAGCGGGAGAATGGTACAATGAGCAGTTCTTC. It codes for CASSPGGLAGEWYNEQFF.

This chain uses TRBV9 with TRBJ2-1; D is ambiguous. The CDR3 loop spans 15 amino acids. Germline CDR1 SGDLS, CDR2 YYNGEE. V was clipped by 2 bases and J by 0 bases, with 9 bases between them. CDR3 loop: CASSVTYVSYNEQFF. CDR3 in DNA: TGTGCCAGCAGCGTCACTTACGTCTCCTACAATGAGCAGTTCTTC.

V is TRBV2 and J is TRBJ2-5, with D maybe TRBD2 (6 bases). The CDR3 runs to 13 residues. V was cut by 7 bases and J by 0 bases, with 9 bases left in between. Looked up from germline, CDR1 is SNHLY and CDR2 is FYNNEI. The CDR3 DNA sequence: TGTGCCAGCAAGGACTACTACCAAGAGACCCAGTACTTC. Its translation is CASKDYYQETQYF.

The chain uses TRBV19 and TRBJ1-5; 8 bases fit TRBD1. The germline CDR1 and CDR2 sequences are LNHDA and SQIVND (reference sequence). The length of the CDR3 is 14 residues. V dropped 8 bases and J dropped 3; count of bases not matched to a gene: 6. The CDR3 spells CASWSDRVNQPQHF. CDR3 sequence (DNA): TGTGCCAGTTGGTCGGACAGGGTCAATCAGCCCCAGCATTTT.

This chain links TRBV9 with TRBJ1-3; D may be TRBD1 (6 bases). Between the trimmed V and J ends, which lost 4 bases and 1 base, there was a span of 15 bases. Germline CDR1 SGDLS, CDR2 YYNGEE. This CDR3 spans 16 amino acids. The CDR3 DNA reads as TGTGCCAGCAGCACGACAGGAACCTTGTCTGGAAACACCATATATTTT. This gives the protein CASSTTGTLSGNTIYF.